A selection of T cell receptor beta chains follows, all from one sample in a study of cytomegalovirus exposure and HLA in healthy donors. Here immunoSEQ multiplex PCR was the method, and the copy in TCRdb shows in-frame clones only, minus some. The data show 90,000 to 150,000 clones, 74% seen once. Sequences were obtained from PBMCs. Receptors were obtained from a human donor in good health. Both conserved end residues are part of each CDR3. The D gene is left open where the match is weak. Size tells how often a clone was seen (once, few, many) or the class of an expanded clone, and some rows leave it out.

>few|TRBV15|TRBD1|TRBJ1-1
CASRDRGLGTEAFF
TGTGCCAGCCGGGACAGGGGGCTGGGCACTGAAGCTTTCTTT
>NA|TRBV5-1|TRBD2|TRBJ2-1
CASSSAGGPDEQFF
TGCGCCAGCAGCTCGGCGGGAGGGCCGGATGAGCAGTTCTTC
>NA|TRBV7-9|TRBD2|TRBJ2-7
CASSLGIGTSREQYF
TGTGCCAGCAGCTTAGGGATCGGGACTAGTCGCGAGCAGTACTTC
>NA|TRBV6-1|TRBD1|TRBJ1-5
CASSEYWTGEGQPQHF
TGTGCCAGCAGTGAATACTGGACAGGGGAGGGTCAGCCCCAGCATTTT
>NA|TRBV15|NA|TRBJ2-3
CATSRDFGDTDTQYF
TGTGCCACCAGCAGAGATTTCGGGGACACAGATACGCAGTATTTT
>NA|TRBV2|NA|TRBJ1-3
CASSPEWEGNTIYF
TGTGCCAGCAGCCCCGAGTGGGAGGGAAACACCATATATTTT
>NA|TRBV19|NA|TRBJ1-1
CASSIGESQAFF
TGTGCCAGTAGTATAGGAGAGAGTCAAGCTTTCTTT
>few|TRBV6-6|NA|TRBJ1-6
CASRDGSSYNSPLHF
TGTGCCAGCAGGGACGGGAGCTCCTATAATTCACCCCTCCACTTT
>NA|TRBV29-1|NA|TRBJ1-4
CSAQGGEGEKLFF
TGCAGCGCCCAAGGGGGAGAGGGTGAAAAACTGTTTTTT
>NA|TRBV30|TRBD2|TRBJ2-3
CAWRGLPSTDTQYF
TGTGCCTGGAGGGGACTACCCTCCACAGATACGCAGTATTTT
>NA|TRBV9|NA|TRBJ2-3
CASSVDKDTQYF
TGTGCCAGCAGCGTAGATAAAGATACGCAGTATTTT
>NA|TRBV7-2|NA|TRBJ1-4
CASSWPRGNNEKLFF
TGTGCCAGCAGCTGGCCCAGGGGAAATAATGAAAAACTGTTTTTT
>NA|TRBV27|TRBD1|TRBJ2-1
CASSLWSGQEINEQFF
TGTGCCAGCAGTTTATGGTCGGGACAGGAGATCAATGAGCAGTTCTTC
>NA|TRBV21-1|NA|TRBJ1-3
CASERGSGNTIYF
TGTGCCAGCGAAAGAGGAAGCGGAAACACCATATATTTT
>NA|TRBV6-6|NA|TRBJ2-5
CASTNRDPQETQYF
TGTGCCAGCACAAACCGGGATCCTCAAGAGACCCAGTACTTC
>once|TRBV6-5|TRBD1|TRBJ1-1
CASRQGSFTEAFF
TGTGCCAGCCGACAGGGATCCTTTACTGAAGCTTTCTTT
>NA|TRBV11-3|NA|TRBJ2-2
CASSSRQVHYMELFF
TGTGCCAGCAGCTCTCGACAGGTGCATTATATGGAGCTGTTTTTT
>NA|TRBV5-1|NA|TRBJ2-3
CASSLVPASTDTQYF
TGCGCCAGCAGCTTGGTTCCAGCGAGCACAGATACGCAGTATTTT
>once|TRBV7-9|NA|TRBJ2-3
CASSASGTDTQYF
TGTGCCAGCAGCGCCTCGGGCACAGATACGCAGTATTTT
>NA|TRBV30|TRBD2|TRBJ2-1
CAWSVQLAGGFYNEQFF
TGTGCCTGGAGTGTACAACTAGCGGGAGGCTTTTACAATGAGCAGTTCTTC
>NA|TRBV7-9|NA|TRBJ2-5
CASSLPDSQETQYF
TGTGCCAGCAGCCTTCCGGACAGCCAAGAGACCCAGTACTTC
>NA|TRBV10-3|NA|TRBJ1-3
CAISEQGTALGDTIYF
TGTGCCATCAGTGAGCAGGGAACTGCGCTGGGTGACACCATATATTTT
>NA|TRBV19|NA|TRBJ1-1
CASSIKGVTEAFF
TGTGCCAGTAGTATTAAGGGGGTCACTGAAGCTTTCTTT
>NA|TRBV23-1|NA|TRBJ2-7
CASSQGGRTYEQYF
TGCGCCAGCAGTCAGGGGGGACGGACCTACGAGCAGTACTTC
>once|TRBV9|TRBD2|TRBJ2-3
CASNPGLAGVGGTQYF
TGTGCCAGCAACCCGGGACTAGCGGGAGTCGGGGGTACGCAGTATTTT
>NA|TRBV9|TRBD2|TRBJ2-1
CASSLRNSGSEEFF
TGTGCCAGCAGCCTCCGTAATAGCGGGAGCGAGGAGTTCTTC
>NA|TRBV6-4|TRBD1|TRBJ1-2
CASSEAQGVVGYTF
TGTGCCAGCAGTGAGGCTCAGGGGGTAGTAGGCTACACCTTC
>NA|TRBV2|TRBD2|TRBJ2-3
CASSERRGGADTQYF
TGTGCCAGCAGTGAACGGCGGGGGGGGGCAGATACGCAGTATTTT
>NA|TRBV6-1|NA|TRBJ2-7
CASSEYQGMNYEQYF
TGTGCCAGCAGTGAATACCAGGGGATGAACTACGAGCAGTACTTC
>NA|TRBV14|NA|TRBJ2-7
CASTGQGYEQYF
TGTGCCAGCACAGGACAAGGCTACGAGCAGTACTTC
>few|TRBV5-4|NA|TRBJ2-7
CASSRDNYEQYF
TGTGCCAGCAGCCGGGACAACTACGAGCAGTACTTC
>NA|TRBV5-4|NA|TRBJ2-3
CASSLRGSTDTQYF
TGTGCCAGCAGCTTGAGGGGGAGCACAGATACGCAGTATTTT
>once|TRBV30|TRBD1|TRBJ1-5
CAWSGTGDQPQHF
TGTGCCTGGAGTGGGACAGGGGATCAGCCCCAGCATTTT
>NA|TRBV5-8|TRBD1|TRBJ2-7
CASSARQGAYEQYF
TGTGCCAGCAGCGCCCGACAGGGGGCCTACGAGCAGTACTTC
>NA|TRBV30|NA|TRBJ1-2
CAWSWGLGGYTF
TGTGCCTGGAGTTGGGGCTTGGGTGGCTACACCTTC
>few|TRBV28|NA|TRBJ2-2
CASSWRANTGELFF
TGTGCCAGCAGTTGGAGGGCCAACACCGGGGAGCTGTTTTTT
>NA|TRBV5-1|NA|TRBJ2-7
CASSSDNLPYEQYF
TGCGCCAGCAGCTCGGACAACCTTCCCTACGAGCAGTACTTC
>NA|TRBV10-3|TRBD1|TRBJ1-3
CAISAGGAGNTIYF
TGTGCCATCAGTGCAGGGGGTGCAGGAAACACCATATATTTT
>NA|TRBV27|NA|TRBJ1-1
CASSQQGLRENTEAFF
TGTGCCAGCAGTCAACAGGGTTTGAGGGAGAACACTGAAGCTTTCTTT